Given below is one T cell receptor (beta chain) in context. The antigen it recognizes is unknown. Per-base quality was not reported, and no clone a single base away is much larger than it. TCR beta repertoires were profiled from peripheral blood of approximately 13 young patients with multiple sclerosis to demonstrate the VDJtools post-analysis software. Multiple sclerosis patients were children and adolescents aged about 6 to 16 years. This sample is part of a study of post-analysis software for immune sequencing data (dated by TCRdb to the mid-2010s). Some background on the complete study: The recorded disease courses included relapsing-remitting, secondary progressive and progressive-relapsing multiple sclerosis, and some patients had no subtype annotation. The patient repertoires were compared against around 11 previously published healthy control repertoires obtained from donors aged about 6 to 26 years. A subset of samples was prepared in parallel using single-end sample barcoding, then pooled and co-amplified after Illumina adapter ligation. Broad study findings and their caveats: Strong co-clustering of samples prepared in the same batch was shown by direct clustering with F measure, prompting a batch-effect correction. Compared with controls, multiple sclerosis patients had significantly lower normalized Chao1 diversity, a finding suggesting substantial peripheral T-cell clonal expansion. The multiple sclerosis patient group was slightly younger than the control group.

Library preparation used PCR. These reads were obtained on an Illumina HiSeq 2500. To reduce PCR and sequencing biases, unique molecular identifiers were built into the TCR beta cDNA libraries. About 500,000 cDNA molecules were obtained for every 1 to 10 million input T cells, so each molecule roughly corresponded to one T cell. The same protocol used for the earlier healthy control dataset was applied to prepare and sequence the patient libraries. Samples belonging to the same batch were prepared together, multiplexed and sequenced on a shared HiSeq lane. Regarding the original processing steps: Raw barcoded reads were processed with MIGEC, discarding single-read molecular identifier groups before consensus assembly and CDR3 extraction. Clonotype tables were post-analysed with VDJtools, and diversity was normalized by down-sampling all datasets to the smallest sample size. In repertoire overlap clustering, CDR3 amino acid sequences, but not nucleotide sequences, were matched to correct batch-related cross-sample contamination. TCRdb ran its own pipeline on the public reads, namely fastp trimming at Q25 and MiXCR clone calling, and kept in-frame beta chains. Duplicate CDR3 protein sequences are folded into a single record with the most common DNA and genes. TCRdb assigned the V and J calls; the authors' analysis was not used. Counted in this sample were a few hundred thousand distinct CDR3 sequences; 39% of them appeared once. The ten largest clonotypes hold about 7.6% of the sample.

This clonotype was sampled from a girl aged 2 to 9 with multiple sclerosis. The sample taken for sequencing was blood.

Read as DNA, the sequence is TGTGCCAGCAGCCCATCGGGACTTTCATCCAATGAGCAGTTCTTC. This translates into CASSPSGLSSNEQFF. The rearrangement joined TRBV7-3 to TRBJ2-1; the best D guess is TRBD2, with 6 bases matching. The germline V gene supplies CDR1 SGHTA and CDR2 FQGTGA. V lost 5 bases and J lost 6 bases; the stretch between them is 17 bases long. The CDR3 sequence holds 15 residues, the cysteine and phenylalanine included. Only the CDR3 DNA stays, 45 bases, in frame from base 1. The entire variable domain, with the stretches around the CDR3 drawn from the reference TRBV7-3 and TRBJ2-1 proteins, is GAGVSQTPSNKVTEKGKYVELRCDPISGHTALYWYRQSLGQGPEFLIYFQGTGAADDSGLPNDRFFAVRPEGSVSTLKIQRTERGDSAVYLCASSPSGLSSNEQFFGPGTRLTVL.